The 19 T cell receptor beta chains below all came from one sample that was sequenced in a study of T-cell memory formation after mild COVID-19. TCRdb reprocessed the 5' RACE reads with MiXCR, giving one entry per CDR3 protein. The table records about 430,000 distinct CDR3 sequences, 15% to 20% of them present only once. Sequencing input: PBMCs or a T cell subset sorted from them (not recorded which). The receptors stem from a man aged 18 to 29 who had mild COVID-19 (a few samples of this study predate the infection). Cell type and time point are not known.

Of note for this clonotype: One junction end disagrees with the germline gene, perhaps due to a read error. The chain has TRBV6-6 and TRBJ1-4, with TRBD1 matching over 9 bases. CDR3 length equals 15 residues. Germline V gene data show CDR1 as MNHNY and CDR2 as SVGAGI (reference sequence). The CDR3, as DNA: TGTGCCAGCACTTACAGGGGGCCGGCTAATGAAAAACTGTTTTTT. It translates to CASTYRGPANEKLFF.

This clonotype was counted a few times. The chain has TRBV29-1 and TRBJ2-1; 7 bases align to TRBD1. Germline values: CDR1 SQVTM, CDR2 ANQGSEA. The CDR3 totals 13 residues. V lost 6 bases, J lost 9 bases, and 11 bases stayed unmatched. CDR3 DNA sequence: TGCAGCGTGCAAGGGGACAGTGCCCTTGAGCAGTTCTTC. It is translated as CSVQGDSALEQFF.

This chain uses TRBV9 with TRBJ2-2, with D hard to call. From germline, CDR1 is SGDLS and CDR2 YYNGEE. The CDR3 contains 16 residues. Between the trimmed V and J ends, which lost 6 bases and 4 bases, there was a span of 19 bases. The CDR3 DNA sequence: TGTGCCAGCACCTATAAACCTCGGCCGGGCACCGGGGAGCTGTTTTTT. Translation: CASTYKPRPGTGELFF. Full variable domain (outside the CDR3, taken from reference TRBV9 and TRBJ2-2): DSGVTQTPKHLITATGQRVTLRCSPRSGDLSVYWYQQSLDQGLQFLIQYYNGEERAKGNILERFSAQQFPDLHSELNLSSLELGDSALYFCASTYKPRPGTGELFFGEGSRLTVL.

In this sample, this clonotype turned up a few times. The chain couples TRBV7-2 to TRBJ2-7; D is perhaps TRBD1 (7 bases). The V and J ends lost 4 bases and 3 bases respectively, with 10 bases between them. CDR3 size: 13 residues. Germline V lookup: CDR1 SGHTA, CDR2 FQGNSA. CDR3 DNA: TGTGCCAGCAGCTCAGGGGGGCTCTACGAGCAGTACTTC. Translation: CASSSGGLYEQYF.

This clonotype showed up just a few times. V is TRBV5-5 and J is TRBJ2-1; 11 bases match TRBD1. Germline V gene lookup returns CDR1 SGHKS and CDR2 YYEKEE (reference sequence). The CDR3 has 16 residues. Unmatched junction bases numbered 7, after V lost 5 bases and J lost 3 bases. This CDR3 is CASSSPGTGGYNEQFF. The CDR3, as DNA: TGTGCCAGCAGTTCCCCCGGGACAGGGGGCTACAATGAGCAGTTCTTC.

This clonotype was observed a few times. V and J are TRBV29-1 and TRBJ1-2; D not resolved. This CDR3 has 14 amino acids. The V end lost 8 bases, the J end lost 3 bases, and 19 bases lay between the germline ends. Germline values: CDR1 SQVTM, CDR2 ANQGSEA. Here the CDR3 reads CSCGSREVDYGYTF. The CDR3 nucleotides are TGCAGCTGCGGCAGCCGGGAGGTCGACTATGGCTACACCTTC.

The J gene is TRBJ2-1, the V gene TRBV23-1; TRBD1 agrees at 9 bases. TRBV23-1 is an ORF, and what it does is uncertain. The CDR3 consists of 15 residues. CDR3 loop: CVYTGTGIIIDEQFF. DNA of the CDR3: TGCGTCTACACCGGGACAGGGATAATAATCGATGAGCAGTTCTTC.

This clonotype showed up just a few times. V and J are TRBV12-3 or TRBV12-4 and TRBJ2-2; perhaps TRBD1 as D (7 bases). The CDR3 is made up of 15 amino acids. Trimming took off 3 bases at V and 4 bases at J, with 12 bases between the two ends. The CDR3 DNA reads as TGTGCCAGCAGTTTCTTGGAGGGGGCCACCGGGGAGCTGTTTTTT. This encodes CASSFLEGATGELFF.

This clonotype was counted once. The J gene is TRBJ2-7, the V gene TRBV2; D gene uncertain. V was trimmed by 8 bases and J by 6 bases, leaving 11 bases between them. CDR1 and CDR2 from the germline V gene are SNHLY and FYNNEI. The CDR3 spans 11 residues. The CDR3: CASWGPSEQYF. Here the CDR3 DNA reads TGTGCCAGCTGGGGTCCTTCCGAGCAGTACTTC.

The CDR3 reads CASSQGLQAYEQYF. The CDR3 nucleotides read TGCGCCAGCAGCCAGGGTCTCCAGGCCTACGAGCAGTACTTC. J is TRBJ2-7 and V is TRBV4-1; no clear D gene. The CDR3 loop spans 14 amino acids. Germline V gene sequence: CDR1 MGHRA, CDR2 YSYEKL. Between the trimmed V and J ends, which lost 3 bases and 2 bases, there was a span of 11 bases.

The chain's CDR3 is CASKGVGTDTQYF. The CDR3 bases are TGCGCCAGCAAAGGGGTGGGTACAGATACGCAGTATTTT. The rearrangement links TRBV4-1 to TRBJ2-3; tentatively, D is TRBD1 (5 bases). This CDR3 is built from 13 residues. Germline lookup yields CDR1 MGHRA and CDR2 YSYEKL. The ends were cut back, 7 bases at V and 3 bases at J, with 11 bases in the middle.

The chain is built from TRBV20-1 and TRBJ2-7; D not certain. The CDR3 length is 11 residues. The V end was cut by 5 bases, the J end by 3 bases, with 8 bases between. In germline, CDR1 is DFQATT, CDR2 SNEGSKA (reference sequence). The CDR3 bases are TGCAGTGCTTCGATCATCTACGAGCAGTACGTC. Amino acids: CSASIIYEQYV.

Points on this clonotype: A junction end diverges from the germline sequence, so it may reflect a read error. The CDR3: CASSFAIERRTEALF. DNA for the CDR3: TGTGCCAGCAGCTTTGCCATCGAGAGACGCACTGAAGCTTTATTT. The chain recombines TRBV7-2 with TRBJ1-1; the D is unclear. The length of the CDR3 is 15 residues. Germline CDR1 and CDR2: SGHTA and FQGNSA. Full variable domain (remainder filled in from reference TRBV7-2 and TRBJ1-1): GAGVSQSPSNKVTEKGKDVELRCDPISGHTALYWYRQSLGQGLEFLIYFQGNSAPDKSGLPSDRFSAERTGGSVSTLTIQRTQQEDSAVYLCASSFAIERRTEALFGQGTRLTVV.

V usage is TRBV7-8 and J usage is TRBJ1-2, with 11 bases aligning to TRBD1. This CDR3 comprises 14 residues. CDR1 is SGHVS and CDR2 is FQNEAQ in the germline V gene. With 6 bases clipped from V and 5 bases from J, the junction kept 5 bases outside the gene matches. The DNA of the CDR3 is TGTGCCAGCAGGCCCGGGACAGGGGGTTATGGCTACACCTTC. Amino acid sequence: CASRPGTGGYGYTF.

This clonotype came up a few times. The chain carries TRBV28 and TRBJ2-7, with a tentative D call TRBD1 (8 bases). The germline gives CDR1 MDHEN, CDR2 SYDVKM. This CDR3 has 13 amino acids. The V and J ends lost 3 bases and 6 bases respectively, with 12 bases between them. The CDR3 sequence: CASSFNRGGEQYV. Written as DNA, the CDR3 is TGTGCCAGCAGTTTCAACAGGGGGGGCGAGCAGTACGTC.

The J gene is TRBJ1-1, the V gene TRBV4-3, with unresolved D. The CDR3 loop spans 16 amino acids. V was pared by 4 bases and J by 4 bases, with 19 bases between. Looked up from germline, CDR1 is LGHNA and CDR2 is YSLEER. The CDR3 sequence: CASSPQVDGLFTEAFF. The CDR3 nucleotides read TGCGCCAGCAGCCCCCAGGTAGACGGCCTTTTCACTGAAGCTTTCTTT.

The J gene is TRBJ2-7, the V gene TRBV7-9; 7 nucleotides agree with TRBD2. The CDR3 is made up of 15 amino acids. The germline V gene encodes CDR1 SEHNR and CDR2 FQNEAQ (reference sequence). After removal of 5 bases from V and 2 bases from J, the junction contained 9 bases not matched to a gene. CDR3: CASSLLGGTPYEQYV. The CDR3 DNA follows: TGTGCCAGCAGCCTTCTCGGGGGGACCCCCTACGAGCAGTACGTC.

This clonotype was counted only a few times. J is TRBJ2-3 and V is TRBV24-1; D perhaps matches TRBD2 (6 bases). The ends were cut back, 9 bases at V and 5 bases at J, with 14 bases in the middle. The CDR3 contains 13 residues. CDR1 and CDR2 (germline): KGHDR, SFDVKD. CDR3 sequence (DNA): TGTGCCACCGCCCGGACGGGAGAAGATACGCAGTATTTT. Amino acids: CATARTGEDTQYF.

This clonotype appeared many times. The genes are TRBV4-3 and TRBJ2-3, with 8 positions matching TRBD2. The CDR3 loop spans 15 amino acids. The germline gives CDR1 LGHNA, CDR2 YSLEER. After removal of 4 bases from V and 9 bases from J, the junction contained 12 bases not matched to a gene. The DNA of the CDR3 is TGCGCCAGCAGCCCGCTAGCGGGCCGCCCCCAAACGCAGTATTTT. It yields the protein CASSPLAGRPQTQYF.